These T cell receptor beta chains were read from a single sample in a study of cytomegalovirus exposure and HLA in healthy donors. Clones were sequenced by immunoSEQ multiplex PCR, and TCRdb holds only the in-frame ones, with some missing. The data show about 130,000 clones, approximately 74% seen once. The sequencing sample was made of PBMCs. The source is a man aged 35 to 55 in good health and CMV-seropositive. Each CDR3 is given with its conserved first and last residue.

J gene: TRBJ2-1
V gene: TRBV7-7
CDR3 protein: CASSLDRLDEQFF

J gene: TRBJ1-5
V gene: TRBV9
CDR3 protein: CASSAGDRAGDQPQHF

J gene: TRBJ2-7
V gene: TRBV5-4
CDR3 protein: CASSPQGGFNEQYF

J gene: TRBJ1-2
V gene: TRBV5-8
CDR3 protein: CASSLALRQGTYGYTF

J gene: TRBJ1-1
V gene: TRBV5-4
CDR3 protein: CASSSTGNTEAFF

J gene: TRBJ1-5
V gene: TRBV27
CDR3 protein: CASSWTGQQPQHF

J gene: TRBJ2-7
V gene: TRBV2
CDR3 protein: CASSFDRGEQYF

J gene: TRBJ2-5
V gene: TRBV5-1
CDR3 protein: CASNRADGETQYF

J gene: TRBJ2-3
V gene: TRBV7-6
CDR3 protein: CASSSYGGGGDTQYF

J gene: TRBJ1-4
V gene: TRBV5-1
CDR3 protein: CASSWGDRGRNEKLFF

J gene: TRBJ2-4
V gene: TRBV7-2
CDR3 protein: CASRAQGATKNIQYF

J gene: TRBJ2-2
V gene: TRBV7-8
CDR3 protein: CASSWGQGYTGELFF

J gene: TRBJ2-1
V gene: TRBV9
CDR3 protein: CASSLRSGGNNEQFF

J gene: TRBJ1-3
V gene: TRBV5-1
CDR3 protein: CASSFNSDTSGNTIYF

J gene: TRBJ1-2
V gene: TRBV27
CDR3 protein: CASSRPGQGVYGYTF

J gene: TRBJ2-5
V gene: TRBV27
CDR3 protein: CASSPHRGSGKQYF

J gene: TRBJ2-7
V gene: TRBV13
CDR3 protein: CASSPRTSGRSYEQYF

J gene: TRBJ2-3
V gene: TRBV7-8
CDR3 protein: CASSLEGLAELRDTQYF

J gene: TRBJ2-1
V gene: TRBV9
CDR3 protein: CASSVAGQRGYNEQFF

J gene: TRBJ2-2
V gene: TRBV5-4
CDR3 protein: CASSSGTGGKNTGELFF

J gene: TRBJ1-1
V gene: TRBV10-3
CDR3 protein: CAISETAVGISTEAFF

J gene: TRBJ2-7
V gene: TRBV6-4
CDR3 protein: CASSPAPSTYEQYF

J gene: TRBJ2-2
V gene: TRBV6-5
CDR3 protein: CASSYRDSKSRELFF

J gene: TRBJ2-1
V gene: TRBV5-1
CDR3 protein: CASSFRSARDNEQFF

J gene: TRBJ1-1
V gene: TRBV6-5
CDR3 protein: CASSRGTDEAFF

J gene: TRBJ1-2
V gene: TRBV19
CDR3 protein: CASIPTGANYGYTF

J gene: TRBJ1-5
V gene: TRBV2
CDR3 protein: CASSRQFNQPQHF

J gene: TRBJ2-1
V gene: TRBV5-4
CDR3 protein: CASSLGTSGYNEQFF

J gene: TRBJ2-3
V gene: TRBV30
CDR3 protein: CAWSSQGYRDTQYF

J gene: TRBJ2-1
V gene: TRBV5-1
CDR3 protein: CASSLTRGSYNEQFF

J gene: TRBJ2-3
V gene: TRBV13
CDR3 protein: CASSSSRVPLGTDTQYF

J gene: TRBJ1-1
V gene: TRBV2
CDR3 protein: CASRTTGGNTEAFF

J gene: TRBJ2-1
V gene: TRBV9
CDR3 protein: CASSVVRDRADEQFF

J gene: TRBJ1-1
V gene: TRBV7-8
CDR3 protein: CASSLVLAAAFF

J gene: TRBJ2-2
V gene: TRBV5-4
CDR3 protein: CASSIGLAGTGELFF

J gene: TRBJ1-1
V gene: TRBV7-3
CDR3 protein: CASSLGQGARAFF

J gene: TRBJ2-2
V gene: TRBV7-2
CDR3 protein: CASSLVGRASGTGELFF

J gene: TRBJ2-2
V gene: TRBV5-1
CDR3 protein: CASSSGTGNTGELFF

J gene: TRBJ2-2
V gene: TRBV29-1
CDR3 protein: CSARGLVTGELFF

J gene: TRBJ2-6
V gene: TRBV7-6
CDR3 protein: CASSLGGGADPGANVLTF

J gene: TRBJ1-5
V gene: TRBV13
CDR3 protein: CASSFGRDSNQPQHF

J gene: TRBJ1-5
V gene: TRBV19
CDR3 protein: CASRPTGGRQPQHF

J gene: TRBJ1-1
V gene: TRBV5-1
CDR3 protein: CASSAGTGGTEAFF